These T cell receptor beta chains were read from a single sample in a study of T cell repertoires in cytomegalovirus infection. TCRdb processed the reads anew with MiXCR; each CDR3 protein has one entry. The sample includes some 400,000 distinct CDR3 sequences, approximately 31% of them seen just once. The sequencing sample was made of PBMCs. Receptors were obtained from a human donor in good health (CMV status not recorded). Some clones in this sample may be carry-over from other donors' samples. The CDR3 runs from the conserved cysteine through the conserved F or W. The D gene is left open where the match is weak. Only part of the rows carry a size: once, few, many, or a class if the clone is expanded.

>NA|TRBV7-8|TRBD2|TRBJ2-7
CASSPPAPSGGYTRVYEQYF
TGTGCCAGCAGCCCCCCGGCGCCTAGCGGGGGGTATACTCGGGTCTACGAGCAGTACTTC
>few|TRBV28|NA|TRBJ1-1
CASSSWPGRTEAFF
TGTGCCAGCAGCTCCTGGCCAGGGAGGACTGAAGCTTTCTTT
>NA|TRBV5-6|NA|TRBJ2-3
CASSSGDTDTQYF
TGTGCCAGCAGCTCGGGGGATACAGATACGCAGTATTTT
>many|TRBV7-2|NA|TRBJ2-1
CASSSGYNEQFF
TGTGCCAGCAGCTCGGGGTACAATGAGCAGTTCTTC
>NA|TRBV11-2|NA|TRBJ1-6
CASSPGPGNSPLHF
TGTGCCAGCAGCCCCGGGCCGGGGAATTCACCCCTCCACTTT
>NA|TRBV19|NA|TRBJ1-1
CASSHGRRAFF
TGTGCCAGTAGTCACGGCCGAAGAGCTTTCTTT
>NA|TRBV3-1|TRBD2|TRBJ2-7
CASSQDLTSGNEQYF
TGTGCCAGCAGCCAAGACCTGACTAGCGGGAACGAGCAGTACTTC
>many|TRBV30|TRBD1|TRBJ1-5
CAWSGTGGNQPQHF
TGTGCCTGGAGTGGTACAGGGGGCAATCAGCCCCAGCATTTT
>many|TRBV7-2|TRBD2|TRBJ2-3
CASSYLLAAGTDTQYF
TGTGCCAGCAGCTATTTACTAGCGGCCGGCACAGATACGCAGTATTTT
>NA|TRBV5-4|NA|TRBJ2-5
CASSSSVGEETQYF
TGTGCCAGCAGCTCCTCGGTGGGCGAAGAGACCCAGTACTTC
>NA|TRBV19|NA|TRBJ1-2
CASTTWINYGYTF
TGTGCCAGCACGACCTGGATTAACTATGGCTACACCTTC
>few|TRBV7-2|NA|TRBJ1-3
CASRPLPGNTIYF
TGTGCCAGCAGACCTCTCCCTGGAAACACCATATATTTT
>NA|TRBV12-3/TRBV12-4|NA|TRBJ1-1
CASSWGGLEAFF
TGTGCCAGCAGTTGGGGCGGGCTTGAAGCTTTCTTT
>few|TRBV20-1|TRBD1|TRBJ1-1
CSATNRGLVEAFF
TGCAGTGCTACTAACAGGGGGCTAGTTGAAGCTTTCTTT
>few|TRBV10-3|NA|TRBJ1-5
CAISDRAVDQPQHF
TGTGCCATCAGTGATCGGGCAGTAGATCAGCCCCAGCATTTT
>few|TRBV6-2/TRBV6-3|NA|TRBJ2-3
CASSNPHRAGSTDTQYF
TGTGCCAGCAGTAACCCCCACAGGGCGGGTAGCACAGATACGCAGTATTTT
>NA|TRBV12-3/TRBV12-4|TRBD2|TRBJ2-5
CASSPSGANQETQYF
TGTGCCAGCAGCCCGAGCGGGGCGAACCAAGAGACCCAGTACTTC
>NA|TRBV7-2|NA|TRBJ2-7
CASSLGGGWEQYF
TGTGCCAGCAGCTTAGGGGGGGGCTGGGAGCAGTACTTC
>few|TRBV5-4|TRBD2|TRBJ2-1
CASSQLAGGDNEQFF
TGTGCCAGCAGCCAACTAGCGGGGGGCGACAATGAGCAGTTCTTC
>few|TRBV11-2|NA|TRBJ2-3
CASSLEGGLGGQYF
TGTGCCAGCAGCTTAGAAGGGGGGCTAGGTGGGCAGTATTTT
>once|TRBV6-1|NA|TRBJ2-7
CASSEQGHTYEQYF
TGTGCCAGCAGTGAACAGGGACACACCTACGAGCAGTACTTC
>few|TRBV7-8|NA|TRBJ1-5
CASSPGPQINQPQHF
TGTGCCAGCAGCCCAGGACCCCAGATCAATCAGCCCCAGCATTTT
>few|TRBV7-9|TRBD1|TRBJ2-7
CASSFEGQGNEQYF
TGTGCCAGCAGCTTCGAGGGACAGGGGAACGAGCAGTACTTC
>many|TRBV7-2|TRBD1|TRBJ2-3
CASSLARGRQDTQYF
TGTGCCAGCAGCTTAGCGAGGGGGCGTCAAGATACGCAGTATTTT
>NA|TRBV5-1|TRBD2|TRBJ2-1
CASRTGTSGAVDEQFF
TGCGCCAGCAGGACCGGGACTAGCGGGGCGGTCGATGAGCAGTTCTTC
>NA|TRBV12-3/TRBV12-4|NA|TRBJ2-5
CASSSGGRGAQYF
TGTGCCAGCAGTTCGGGGGGCCGAGGGGCCCAGTACTTC
>many|TRBV7-2|NA|TRBJ2-7
CASSLVSGAYEQYF
TGTGCCAGCAGCTTAGTGTCCGGGGCCTACGAGCAGTACTTC
>NA|TRBV7-2|TRBD2|TRBJ2-1
CASSPQGLAGGNEQFF
TGTGCCAGCAGCCCCCAGGGACTAGCGGGGGGCAATGAGCAGTTCTTC
>NA|TRBV14|TRBD1|TRBJ2-1
CASSQDPRDRVYNEQFF
TGTGCCAGCAGCCAAGATCCCCGGGACAGGGTGTACAATGAGCAGTTCTTC
>few|TRBV7-9|TRBD1|TRBJ1-4
CASSRDRATATNEKLFF
TGTGCCAGCAGCCGCGACAGGGCAACAGCAACTAATGAAAAACTGTTTTTT
>NA|TRBV15|TRBD1|TRBJ1-1
CATSKYRGHTEAFF
TGTGCCACCAGCAAATACAGGGGACACACTGAAGCTTTCTTT
>NA|TRBV15|NA|TRBJ2-5
CATSRAEETQYF
TGTGCCACCAGCAGAGCAGAGGAGACCCAGTACTTC
>once|TRBV10-2|TRBD1|TRBJ2-3
CASSDPGTASTDTQYF
TGCGCCAGCAGTGATCCCGGGACAGCTAGCACAGATACGCAGTATTTT
>NA|TRBV20-1|TRBD1|TRBJ1-5
CSAKGAGSNQPQHF
TGCAGTGCTAAGGGGGCGGGTAGCAATCAGCCCCAGCATTTT
>few|TRBV19|NA|TRBJ2-5
CASTHGGAGYETQYF
TGTGCCAGTACCCATGGGGGCGCAGGATACGAGACCCAGTACTTC
>few|TRBV4-1|TRBD2|TRBJ2-7
CASSYGLAGGSGEQYF
TGCGCCAGCAGCTACGGACTAGCGGGGGGGTCTGGGGAGCAGTACTTC
>few|TRBV6-1|NA|TRBJ2-7
CASSEREGAGNEQYF
TGTGCCAGCAGTGAACGTGAGGGGGCGGGAAACGAGCAGTACTTC
>few|TRBV29-1|NA|TRBJ2-5
CSVGGAQTQYF
TGCAGCGTTGGCGGGGCGCAGACCCAGTACTTC
>NA|TRBV2|TRBD2|TRBJ2-5
CAITGGYQETQYF
TGTGCCATCACCGGGGGGTACCAAGAGACCCAGTACTTC
>few|TRBV12-3/TRBV12-4|NA|TRBJ1-5
CASWGNQPQHF
TGTGCCAGCTGGGGCAATCAGCCCCAGCATTTT
>NA|TRBV5-6|NA|TRBJ1-2
CASSLPQAIYGYTF
TGTGCCAGCAGCTTGCCCCAGGCGATCTATGGCTACACCTTC
>once|TRBV5-6|NA|TRBJ1-1
CASSERRAEAFF
TGTGCCAGCAGCGAAAGAAGGGCTGAAGCTTTCTTT
>NA|TRBV5-1|NA|TRBJ2-7
CASSLGSPAYEQYF
TGCGCCAGCAGCTTGGGCAGTCCAGCCTACGAGCAGTACTTC
>many|TRBV7-8|TRBD1|TRBJ2-1
CASSLFAGTGLYNEQFF
TGTGCCAGCAGCTTATTTGCAGGGACAGGGCTGTACAATGAGCAGTTCTTC
>NA|TRBV30|TRBD2|TRBJ2-1
CAWTGGVSSYNEQFF
TGTGCCTGGACCGGGGGGGTCTCCTCCTACAATGAGCAGTTCTTC
>NA|TRBV7-8|NA|TRBJ1-1
CASSLAGWNTEAFF
TGTGCCAGCAGCTTAGCGGGGTGGAACACTGAAGCTTTCTTT
>few|TRBV7-2|NA|TRBJ1-2
CASSTPPTENYGYTF
TGTGCCAGCAGCACCCCTCCGACAGAGAACTATGGCTACACCTTC
>few|TRBV12-3/TRBV12-4|NA|TRBJ1-6
CASTLTPGTNSPLHF
TGTGCCAGCACCCTCACCCCCGGTACAAATTCACCCCTCCACTTT
>NA|TRBV20-1|NA|TRBJ1-5
CSAIGGGNQPQHF
TGCAGTGCTATAGGGGGGGGCAATCAGCCCCAGCATTTT
>NA|TRBV7-8|NA|TRBJ2-7
CASSRGFLRQGVHEQYF
TGTGCCAGCAGCCGCGGATTTCTCAGGCAGGGTGTGCACGAGCAGTACTTC
>few|TRBV5-6|TRBD1|TRBJ1-5
CASSLAGTGVDDNQPQHF
TGTGCCAGCAGCTTAGCCGGGACAGGGGTGGATGACAATCAGCCCCAGCATTTT
>many|TRBV15|TRBD1|TRBJ1-1
CATSRGGTANTEAFF
TGTGCCACCAGCAGAGGCGGGACAGCCAACACTGAAGCTTTCTTT